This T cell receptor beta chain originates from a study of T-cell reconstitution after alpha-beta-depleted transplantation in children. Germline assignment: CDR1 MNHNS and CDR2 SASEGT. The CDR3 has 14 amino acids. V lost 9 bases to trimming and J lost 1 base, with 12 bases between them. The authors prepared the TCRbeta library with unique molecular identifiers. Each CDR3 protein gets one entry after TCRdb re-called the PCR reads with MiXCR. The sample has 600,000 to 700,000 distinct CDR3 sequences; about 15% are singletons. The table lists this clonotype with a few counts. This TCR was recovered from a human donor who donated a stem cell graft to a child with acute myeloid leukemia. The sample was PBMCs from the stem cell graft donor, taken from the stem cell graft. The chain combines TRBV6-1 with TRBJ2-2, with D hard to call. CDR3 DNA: TGTGCCAGTACTTCCGCCGTGAACACCGGGGAGCTGTTTTTT. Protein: CASTSAVNTGELFF.